Listed here are 31 T cell receptor beta chains from one sample, sequenced in a study of blood T cells in healthy people across ages. Next came a second PCR, run for about 6 to 12 cycles, which used a sample-barcoded 5' primer along with a J-beta primer mix. TCRdb used MiXCR to reprocess the 5' RACE reads, holding one entry per CDR3 protein. The data show about 730,000 distinct CDR3 sequences, roughly 43% seen once. Source material: blood. These receptor sequences come from a woman between 55 and 75 years old in good health.

The table lists this clonotype with a count of one. The chain recombines TRBV20-1 with TRBJ2-1; 8 positions agree with TRBD2. Germline CDR1 and CDR2: DFQATT and SNEGSKA (reference sequence). The trim removed 1 base at V and 6 bases at J, leaving 14 bases unmatched. CDR3 length: 17 amino acids. The CDR3 is CSARVVSGSGGGNEQFF. The CDR3 bases are TGCAGTGCTAGAGTGGTTTCAGGGAGCGGGGGTGGCAATGAGCAGTTCTTC.

This chain uses TRBV12-3 or TRBV12-4 with TRBJ2-3, with a possible D match to TRBD2 (5 bases). CDR3 length: 16 amino acids. The germline V and J ends were trimmed by 6 bases and 0 bases, with 16 bases remaining between them. CDR3 loop: CASSLMGVGSTDTQYF. The DNA of the CDR3 is TGTGCCAGCAGCCTCATGGGAGTGGGGAGCACAGATACGCAGTATTTT.

This clonotype appeared a single time. J is TRBJ2-3 and V is TRBV7-9; the D gene is possibly TRBD1 (5 bases). Germline V lookup: CDR1 SEHNR, CDR2 FQNEAQ (reference sequence). Trimming stripped 5 bases from V and 8 bases from J, with 11 bases between. This CDR3 is built from 12 residues. The CDR3 loop is CASSTTDSTQYF. As DNA, the CDR3 is TGTGCCAGCAGCACGACAGATTCTACGCAGTATTTT.

This clonotype was found a few times. V usage is TRBV20-1 and J usage is TRBJ1-4; D remains unclear. Between the trimmed V and J ends, which lost 5 bases and 8 bases, there was a span of 9 bases. CDR1 DFQATT and CDR2 SNEGSKA come from the germline V gene (reference sequence). The CDR3 consists of 11 residues. The CDR3 protein is CSAGRAEKLFF. In DNA, the CDR3 is TGCAGTGCTGGGAGGGCGGAAAAACTGTTTTTT.

This clonotype has a handful of counts. This chain connects TRBV21-1 to TRBJ2-3; the D call in the table, TRBD2, was not verified against the DNA. TRBV21-1 corresponds to a pseudogene. The CDR3 consists of 19 residues. The CDR3, as DNA: TGTGCCAGCAGCAAAGTTTACGGGAAACTAGCGGGCTGCACAGATACGCAGTATTTT. It codes for CASSKVYGKLAGCTDTQYF.

The CDR3 here is CASSYLGTGGSGANVLTF. DNA of the CDR3: TGTGCCAGCAGTTACCTTGGGACAGGTGGCTCTGGGGCCAACGTCCTGACTTTC. This rearrangement joins TRBV12-3 or TRBV12-4 to TRBJ2-6; TRBD1 matches 8 bases. J was trimmed by 0 bases and V by 4 bases; bases with no gene match: 8. The CDR3 contains 18 residues.

This clonotype appeared a few times. The chain employs TRBV2 and TRBJ2-3, with 8 bases lining up with TRBD1. Germline loops: CDR1 SNHLY, CDR2 FYNNEI. Trimming took 4 bases from V and 3 from J; bases not matched to a gene: 3. The CDR3 totals 14 residues. CDR3 in amino acids: CASSVQGATDTQYF. As DNA, the CDR3 is TGTGCCAGCAGTGTCCAGGGGGCGACAGATACGCAGTATTTT.

The chain uses TRBV27 and TRBJ1-1; D gene unclear. Germline V gene lookup returns CDR1 MNHEY and CDR2 SMNVEV (reference sequence). V dropped 5 bases and J dropped 1 base, with 14 bases sitting between them. The CDR3 has 15 residues. CDR3 DNA: TGTGCCAGCAGTCGGGGAGCCCCAGGGAACACTGAAGCTTTCTTT. Protein: CASSRGAPGNTEAFF.

This clonotype was seen at least ten times. A much larger clone sits a single nucleotide away, making a read error possible. V gene TRBV2 combines with J gene TRBJ2-5; D not resolved. Trimming took off 6 bases at V and 3 bases at J, with 2 bases between the two ends. This CDR3 has 10 amino acids. Germline V CDR1 and CDR2: SNHLY, FYNNEI. CDR3 protein: CASSKETQYF. CDR3 sequence (DNA): TGTGCCAGCAGCAAAGAGACCCAGTACTTC.

The chain links TRBV20-1 to TRBJ2-1; possibly TRBD1 or TRBD2 for D (5 bases each). Trimming removed 7 bases at V and 4 bases at J, with 14 bases between. This CDR3 spans 13 amino acids. Germline V gene sequence: CDR1 DFQATT, CDR2 SNEGSKA (reference sequence). The CDR3, as DNA: TGCAGTGGCAGGGCTAGCCCGTACAATGAGCAGTTCTTC. This gives the protein CSGRASPYNEQFF.

The V call is TRBV5-1, the J call TRBJ1-1; possibly TRBD1 for D (5 bases). The CDR3 consists of 14 residues. The V gene's germline CDR1 is SGHRS and CDR2 YFSETQ. Deletions cut 6 bases from V and 2 bases from J, with 14 bases between. CDR3 residues: CASTPGTTNTEAFF. The CDR3, as DNA: TGCGCCAGCACCCCCGGGACTACTAACACTGAAGCTTTCTTT.

The J gene is TRBJ2-5, the V gene TRBV14, with no clear D. This CDR3 has 14 amino acids. Germline V gene lookup returns CDR1 SGHDN and CDR2 FVKESK. Trimming took 1 base from V and 4 from J, leaving 10 bases between them. The CDR3 bases are TGTGCCAGCAGCCAAGGAATCTGGGGAGAGACCCAGTACTTC. Its translation: CASSQGIWGETQYF. Full variable domain (missing parts from reference TRBV14 and TRBJ2-5): EAGVTQFPSHSVIEKGQTVTLRCDPISGHDNLYWYRRVMGKEIKFLLHFVKESKQDESGMPNNRFLAERTGGTYSTLKVQPAELEDSGVYFCASSQGIWGETQYFGPGTRLLVL.

V is TRBV5-4 and J is TRBJ1-1; 7 bases align to TRBD1. The germline CDR1 and CDR2 sequences are SGHNT and YYREEE (reference sequence). The CDR3 has 15 residues. V lost 3 bases, J lost 2 bases, and 7 bases stayed unmatched. CDR3 sequence (DNA): TGTGCCAGCAGCTCCCTCGGGACAGAAAACACTGAAGCTTTCTTT. Encoded protein: CASSSLGTENTEAFF.

This clonotype was seen repeatedly, ten times or more. V gene TRBV5-1 combines with J gene TRBJ2-5; 7 bases map to TRBD1. Germline V CDR1 and CDR2: SGHRS, YFSETQ. V trimming: 0 bases; J trimming: 5 bases; junction bases outside the gene matches: 7. The CDR3 extends over 15 amino acids. Written as DNA, the CDR3 is TGCGCCAGCAGCTTGGCCCCAGGGGGAGCGGAGACCCAGTACTTC. Translated: CASSLAPGGAETQYF.

The J gene is TRBJ2-3, the V gene TRBV20-1, with D perhaps matching TRBD1 (5 bases). Trimming left V 8 bases short and J 2 bases short, with 11 bases between. The CDR3 contains 12 residues. Germline V gene data show CDR1 as DFQATT and CDR2 as SNEGSKA (reference sequence). CDR3 region: CSIPTDTDTQYF. The CDR3 coding sequence is TGCAGTATCCCGACAGACACAGATACGCAGTATTTT.

V and J are TRBV29-1 and TRBJ2-7; TRBD1 aligns across 7 bases. V trimming: 5 bases; J trimming: 2 bases; junction bases outside the gene matches: 3. CDR3 length: 12 residues. CDR1 is SQVTM, CDR2 ANQGSEA, per germline. The DNA for the CDR3 is TGCAGCGTTTACGGGACAGCCTACGAGCAGTACTTC. Translation: CSVYGTAYEQYF.

There are a few counts of this clonotype. This rearrangement joins TRBV5-5 to TRBJ2-5, with D possibly being TRBD2 (6 bases). The CDR3 covers 15 residues. V was shortened by 6 bases and J by 2 bases, with 17 bases between the two germline ends. Germline V lookup: CDR1 SGHKS, CDR2 YYEKEE (reference sequence). The CDR3 loop reads CASTGASALQETQYF. The CDR3 DNA sequence: TGTGCCAGCACCGGGGCTAGCGCTTTACAAGAGACCCAGTACTTC.

This chain connects TRBV9 to TRBJ1-2; 7 bases are a match to TRBD1. This CDR3 has 14 amino acids. The ends lost 3 bases at V and 2 bases at J; junction bases unmatched: 4. Germline-derived CDR1 and CDR2 are SGDLS and YYNGEE. As DNA, the CDR3 is TGTGCCAGCAGCGCGAGGGGGCTAAACTATGGCTACACCTTC. Its translation: CASSARGLNYGYTF. Drawing the rest from reference TRBV9 and TRBJ1-2, the complete variable domain is DSGVTQTPKHLITATGQRVTLRCSPRSGDLSVYWYQQSLDQGLQFLIQYYNGEERAKGNILERFSAQQFPDLHSELNLSSLELGDSALYFCASSARGLNYGYTFGSGTRLTVV.

This clonotype came up a few times. The rearrangement uses TRBV20-1 and TRBJ2-6; D might be TRBD1 (5 bases). This CDR3 has 16 residues. The ends were cut back, 1 base at V and 0 bases at J, with 10 bases in the middle. From germline, CDR1 is DFQATT and CDR2 SNEGSKA (reference sequence). CDR3 loop: CSARGDRASGANVLTF. The CDR3 nucleotides read TGCAGTGCTAGAGGTGACAGAGCCTCTGGGGCCAACGTCCTGACTTTC.

The chain uses TRBV7-6 and TRBJ1-1; D is perhaps TRBD1 (6 bases). The V gene's germline CDR1 is SGHVS and CDR2 FNYEAQ. The CDR3 totals 17 residues. Trimming cost V 0 bases and J 0 bases, with 14 bases left between them. DNA of the CDR3: TGTGCCAGCAGCTTAGCCGGCAGGGGAGGACTGAACACTGAAGCTTTCTTT. Its protein product is CASSLAGRGGLNTEAFF.

J is TRBJ1-1 and V is TRBV20-1; D call uncertain. CDR1 and CDR2 (germline): DFQATT, SNEGSKA (reference sequence). Trimming removed 6 bases from V and 0 bases from J, with 14 bases in between. This CDR3 spans 14 amino acids. Here the CDR3 reads CSASPQTMNTEAFF. For the CDR3, the DNA is TGCAGTGCCAGCCCCCAAACAATGAACACTGAAGCTTTCTTT.

In DNA, the CDR3 is TGCAGTGCTAGAGATGAAAGGACCCGGGGGGATACGCAGTATTTT. This gives the protein CSARDERTRGDTQYF. V is TRBV20-1 and J is TRBJ2-3; D might be TRBD2 (6 bases). CDR1 is DFQATT, CDR2 SNEGSKA, per germline (reference sequence). The CDR3 spans 15 residues. Trimming took off 0 bases at V and 6 bases at J, with 16 bases between the two ends.

This clonotype was seen only a few times. This chain uses TRBV20-1 with TRBJ1-1; weak D call: TRBD1 (6 bases). In germline, CDR1 is DFQATT, CDR2 SNEGSKA (reference sequence). The CDR3 spans 13 residues. V was cut by 4 bases and J by 0 bases, with 9 bases left in between. The CDR3 loop is CSATRDMNTEAFF. DNA of the CDR3: TGCAGTGCTACCCGGGACATGAACACTGAAGCTTTCTTT.

This chain connects TRBV6-4 to TRBJ2-1, with D perhaps matching TRBD2 (6 bases). Germline CDR1 reads MRHNA; CDR2 reads SNTAGT. The CDR3 has 18 amino acids. V was pared by 0 bases and J by 4 bases, with 19 bases between. The chain's CDR3 is CASSDSSRGGVAYNEQFF. The DNA of the CDR3 is TGTGCCAGCAGTGACTCGAGTCGAGGCGGGGTAGCTTACAATGAGCAGTTCTTC.

The chain has TRBV7-6 and TRBJ1-6, with D hard to call. CDR3 size: 16 residues. Germline values: CDR1 SGHVS, CDR2 FNYEAQ. V lost 5 bases and J 4 bases, leaving 15 bases between the germline ends. As DNA, the CDR3 is TGTGCCAGCAGCAAAGGAGGATCAGCTTATAATTCACCCCTCCACTTT. Residues: CASSKGGSAYNSPLHF.

This clonotype has only a few counts. The rearrangement uses TRBV20-1 and TRBJ1-2; 9 bases match TRBD1. Germline assignment: CDR1 DFQATT and CDR2 SNEGSKA (reference sequence). This CDR3 has 14 residues. Losses at the gene ends were 3 bases for V and 2 bases for J; bases not matched to a gene: 4. CDR3 loop: CSARGQGPNYGYTF. As DNA, the CDR3 is TGCAGTGCTAGGGGACAGGGCCCAAACTATGGCTACACCTTC.

V usage is TRBV12-3 or TRBV12-4 and J usage is TRBJ2-7; D possibly uses TRBD1 or TRBD2 (5 bases each). V was trimmed by 5 bases and J by 7 bases, leaving 18 bases between them. The CDR3 totals 14 residues. The CDR3 nucleotides are TGTGCCAGCAGTAGGGGCTCAGCGGTTGCGGAGCAGTACTTC. Protein: CASSRGSAVAEQYF.

This chain joins TRBV28 and TRBJ2-7, with D possibly called TRBD1 or TRBD2 (6 bases each). V was trimmed by 1 base and J by 0 bases, leaving 13 bases between them. This CDR3 is 16 amino acids long. Germline CDR1 and CDR2: MDHEN and SYDVKM. CDR3 sequence reads: CASSLSGGGSSYEQYF. CDR3 DNA sequence: TGTGCCAGCAGTTTATCAGGAGGGGGTAGCTCCTACGAGCAGTACTTC.

The chain joins TRBV7-2 to TRBJ1-5, with D uncertain. Trimming left V 1 base short and J 3 bases short, with 10 bases between. This CDR3 has 15 amino acids. CDR1 is SGHTA and CDR2 is FQGNSA in the germline V gene. The CDR3 protein is CASSLVQSSNQPQHF. The CDR3 bases are TGTGCCAGCAGCTTAGTACAGTCTTCCAATCAGCCCCAGCATTTT.

The V and J genes are TRBV7-8 and TRBJ2-5, with TRBD1 identical over 7 bases. Germline assignment: CDR1 SGHVS and CDR2 FQNEAQ. V lost 6 bases, J lost 4 bases, and 8 bases stayed unmatched. CDR3 size: 14 residues. CDR3: CASRIAGGGETQYF. CDR3 nucleotide sequence: TGTGCCAGCAGGATCGCAGGGGGTGGAGAGACCCAGTACTTC.

This clonotype has only a few counts. This chain connects TRBV20-1 to TRBJ2-3; D remains ambiguous. Germline V lookup: CDR1 DFQATT, CDR2 SNEGSKA (reference sequence). The length of the CDR3 is 14 residues. V was cut by 4 bases and J by 0 bases, with 11 bases left in between. The chain's CDR3 is CSATTLVSTDTQYF. CDR3 sequence (DNA): TGCAGTGCTACCACCCTGGTTAGCACAGATACGCAGTATTTT.